The 13 T cell receptor beta chains presented below share a single source sample, sequenced in a study of T cells in tumors after PD-1 blockade. Clones were read by immunoSEQ multiplex PCR, and TCRdb kept only the in-frame ones, dropping some. The data show 45,000 to 50,000 clones, 70% to 85% seen once. Sequencing used PBMCs, obtained before anti-PD-1 therapy. These TCRs come from a human donor with advanced basal cell or squamous cell carcinoma (not recorded which).

The gene calls are TRBV7-8 and TRBJ2-5; D gene uncertain. CDR3 length equals 14 residues. V was cut by 1 base and J by 7 bases, with 13 bases left in between. Germline V gene data show CDR1 as SGHVS and CDR2 as FQNEAQ. CDR3 DNA: TGTGCCAGCAGCTTAGGGATCCAAGTAGGGACCCAGTACTTC. Its protein is CASSLGIQVGTQYF.

J is TRBJ2-2 and V is TRBV5-1, with D possibly matching TRBD2 (5 bases). CDR3 length equals 15 residues. Trimming cost V 6 bases and J 4 bases, with 16 bases left between them. Germline CDR1 is SGHRS and CDR2 is YFSETQ. Here the CDR3 DNA reads TGCGCCAGCAATGAATTCGGAGGTAGCACCGGGGAGCTGTTTTTT. As protein: CASNEFGGSTGELFF.

The chain is built from TRBV2 and TRBJ2-7; perhaps TRBD2 as D (5 bases). CDR1 is SNHLY, CDR2 FYNNEI, per germline. V shed 1 base and J shed 1 base, with 8 bases lying between them. This CDR3 has 14 amino acids. CDR3 sequence (DNA): TGTGCCAGCAGTGAAGGGACTTTGTCCTACGAGCAGTACTTC. This gives the protein CASSEGTLSYEQYF.

The chain employs TRBV5-1 and TRBJ1-1; D may be TRBD1 (5 bases). This CDR3 spans 15 amino acids. Looked up from germline, CDR1 is SGHRS and CDR2 is YFSETQ. V was pared by 1 base and J by 1 base, with 11 bases between. The CDR3 DNA sequence: TGCGCCAGCAGCTTGAACGGGGCCAGGAACACTGAAGCTTTCTTT. This sequence encodes CASSLNGARNTEAFF.

The genes are TRBV7-3 and TRBJ2-1, with 7 bases identical to TRBD1. The CDR3 contains 12 residues. V was pared by 5 bases and J by 8 bases, with 3 bases of the junction left unmatched. CDR1 is SGHTA and CDR2 is FQGTGA in the germline V gene. CDR3 sequence: CASSQTGDEQFF. The CDR3 DNA sequence: TGTGCCAGCAGCCAAACAGGGGATGAGCAGTTCTTC. The entire variable domain, with the rest obtained from reference TRBV7-3 and TRBJ2-1, is as follows: GAGVSQTPSNKVTEKGKYVELRCDPISGHTALYWYRQSLGQGPEFLIYFQGTGAADDSGLPNDRFFAVRPEGSVSTLKIQRTERGDSAVYLCASSQTGDEQFFGPGTRLTVL.

This chain connects TRBV11-1 to TRBJ1-4, with a weak D call TRBD1 (6 bases). Germline lookup yields CDR1 SGHAT and CDR2 FQDESV (reference sequence). The CDR3 extends over 14 amino acids. The V end was cut by 5 bases, the J end by 8 bases, with 15 bases between. In nucleotides, the CDR3 is TGTGCCAGCAGCCCCGACTGGGGGGCCGAAAAACTGTTTTTT. It yields the protein CASSPDWGAEKLFF.

The rearrangement joins TRBV5-6 to TRBJ2-5, with 9 bases identical to TRBD1. V lost 4 bases and J lost 5; bases outside the gene matches: 6. This CDR3 is built from 14 residues. Looked up from germline, CDR1 is SGHDT and CDR2 is YYEEEE. The CDR3 bases are TGTGCCAGCAGCAAGGGACAGGGAGGGGAGACCCAGTACTTC. It is translated as CASSKGQGGETQYF.

The rearrangement links TRBV6-5 to TRBJ2-7; TRBD2 is a possible D gene (5 bases). Germline CDR1 is MNHEY and CDR2 is SVGAGI. The CDR3 runs 14 residues. Trimming took 2 bases from V and 3 from J, leaving 11 bases between them. The CDR3 loop reads CASSYGAARYEQYF. CDR3 DNA sequence: TGTGCCAGCAGTTACGGAGCGGCACGCTACGAGCAGTACTTC.

The chain links TRBV7-6 to TRBJ2-7, with D tentatively TRBD1 (5 bases). Germline V gene lookup returns CDR1 SGHVS and CDR2 FNYEAQ. V was trimmed by 5 bases and J by 4 bases, leaving 12 bases between them. The CDR3 has 13 residues. The CDR3 spells CASSQGVFYEQYF. The CDR3 coding sequence is TGTGCCAGCAGCCAAGGGGTTTTTTACGAGCAGTACTTC.

This clone was counted once. V gene TRBV21-1 combines with J gene TRBJ2-1; no check of the table's D call, TRBD2, against the DNA was made. TRBV21-1 is classified as a pseudogene. The CDR3 has 21 amino acids. The CDR3 DNA sequence: TGTGCCAGCAGCCCGGCCCGCAGCTATGGCGGGAGGCCTTTCTCCTACAATGAGCAGTTCTTC. It is translated as CASSPARSYGGRPFSYNEQFF.

In its sample, this clone was seen many times. CDR3 sequence: CASSLTGTNYGYTF. The CDR3 region has the DNA TGTGCCAGCAGTTTAACGGGTACTAACTATGGCTACACCTTC. The V call is TRBV27, the J call TRBJ1-2; unclear D gene. In germline, CDR1 is MNHEY, CDR2 SMNVEV (reference sequence). This CDR3 spans 14 amino acids. The V end lost 2 bases, the J end lost 0 bases, and 7 bases lay between the germline ends.

This clone appeared a few times. J is TRBJ1-1 and V is TRBV7-6, with D possibly TRBD1 on 6 matching bases. V lost 5 bases, J lost 4 bases, and 14 bases lay in between. This CDR3 comprises 14 residues. Germline-derived CDR1 and CDR2 are SGHVS and FNYEAQ. DNA for the CDR3: TGTGCCAGCAGCCCACATCAGGGGTCCACTGAAGCTTTCTTT. This codes for CASSPHQGSTEAFF. Using reference TRBV7-6 and TRBJ1-1 for the parts outside the CDR3, the full variable domain is GAGVSQSPRYKVTKRGQDVALRCDPISGHVSLYWYRQALGQGPEFLTYFNYEAQQDKSGLPNDRFSAERPEGSISTLTIQRTEQRDSAMYRCASSPHQGSTEAFFGQGTRLTVV.

The chain uses TRBV7-6 and TRBJ2-1; 9 nucleotides agree with TRBD2. Looked up from germline, CDR1 is SGHVS and CDR2 is FNYEAQ. The CDR3 loop spans 15 amino acids. V shed 5 bases and J 3 bases; nucleotides not matched to a gene: 5. Here the CDR3 DNA reads TGTGCCAGCAGCCCGACTAGCGGAAACTACAATGAGCAGTTCTTC. It specifies CASSPTSGNYNEQFF.